The rows below give T cell receptor beta chains drawn from one sample of a study of CD4 T cells in relation to SARS-CoV-2 and coronaviruses. The protocol was immunoSEQ multiplex PCR, while the TCRdb copy is restricted to in-frame clones and leaves out a portion. The sample yields some 65,000 clones, more than 75% seen once. The source material was memory CD4+ T cells from PBMCs. The receptors originated from a human donor in good health. Both conserved end residues are part of each CDR3. D genes are given only for firm matches. Part of the rows lack a size; the others show once, few, many or a class for expanded clones.

DNA	CDR3	size	V	J	D
TGTGCCAGCAGCCAAACCTCCCTTACGCAGCAGTACTTC	CASSQTSLTQQYF	NA	TRBV3-1/TRBV3-2	TRBJ2-7	NA
TGTGCCAGCAGCCGAATGGCGACGGTTACTGAAGCTTTCTTT	CASSRMATVTEAFF	NA	TRBV7-3	TRBJ1-1	NA
TGCGCCAGCAGCTTTTTACCCGCTAGCGGGAGGGCCGGGGAGACCCAGTACTTC	CASSFLPASGRAGETQYF	NA	TRBV5-1	TRBJ2-5	TRBD2
TGTGCCAGTAAAACTAGCGGGGGGGCAGTACGGACCGGGGAGCTGTTTTTT	CASKTSGGAVRTGELFF	NA	TRBV19	TRBJ2-2	TRBD2
TGCGCCAGCAGCTTGGGGACAGGGTATGGCTACACCTTC	CASSLGTGYGYTF	NA	TRBV5-1	TRBJ1-2	TRBD1
TGTGCCAGCAGTGATTGGCCAGGGGGCCTCTATGGCTACACCTTC	CASSDWPGGLYGYTF	few	TRBV2	TRBJ1-2	TRBD1
TGTGCCAGCAGTCTCCGGACTAGCGGGGCCTTCGAGCAGTACTTC	CASSLRTSGAFEQYF	NA	TRBV6-2/TRBV6-3	TRBJ2-7	TRBD2
TGCGCCAGCAGCCAAGACGATACCAATCAGCCCCAGCATTTT	CASSQDDTNQPQHF	NA	TRBV4-1	TRBJ1-5	NA
TGTGCCAGCAGGGAGGGCGGGGAGACCCAGTACTTC	CASREGGETQYF	NA	TRBV5-5	TRBJ2-5	NA
TGCGCCAGCAGGCCCAGGGTCCCGAACACCGGGGAGCTGTTTTTT	CASRPRVPNTGELFF	NA	TRBV5-1	TRBJ2-2	NA
TGTGCCAGCAGCTTAGGGACAGGGAACACTGAAGCTTTCTTT	CASSLGTGNTEAFF	NA	TRBV7-9	TRBJ1-1	TRBD1